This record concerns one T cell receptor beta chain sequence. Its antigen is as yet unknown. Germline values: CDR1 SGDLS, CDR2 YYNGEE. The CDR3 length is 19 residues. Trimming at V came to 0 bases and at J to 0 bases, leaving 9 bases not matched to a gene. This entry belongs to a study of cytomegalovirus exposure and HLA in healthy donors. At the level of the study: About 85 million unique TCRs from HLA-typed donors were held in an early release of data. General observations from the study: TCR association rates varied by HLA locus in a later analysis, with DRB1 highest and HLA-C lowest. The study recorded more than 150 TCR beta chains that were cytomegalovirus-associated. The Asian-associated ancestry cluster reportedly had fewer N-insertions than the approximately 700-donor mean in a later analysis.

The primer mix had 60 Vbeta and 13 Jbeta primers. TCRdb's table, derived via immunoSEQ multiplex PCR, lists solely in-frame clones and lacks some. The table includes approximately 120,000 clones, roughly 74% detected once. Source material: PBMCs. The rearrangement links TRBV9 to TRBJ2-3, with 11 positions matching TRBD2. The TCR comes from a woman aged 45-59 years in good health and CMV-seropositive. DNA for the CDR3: TGTGCCAGCAGCGTAGTGGGGCTAGCGGGGGGTACTAGCACAGATACGCAGTATTTT. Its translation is CASSVVGLAGGTSTDTQYF.